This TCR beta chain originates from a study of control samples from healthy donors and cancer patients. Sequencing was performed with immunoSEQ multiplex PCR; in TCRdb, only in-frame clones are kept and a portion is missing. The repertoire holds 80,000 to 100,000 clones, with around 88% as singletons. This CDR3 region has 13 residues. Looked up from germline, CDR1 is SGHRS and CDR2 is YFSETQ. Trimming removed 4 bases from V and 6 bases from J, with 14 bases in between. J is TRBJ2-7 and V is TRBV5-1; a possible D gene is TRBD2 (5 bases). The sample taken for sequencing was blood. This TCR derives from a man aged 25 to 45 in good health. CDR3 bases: TGCGCCAGCAGCCTAGATTTGGGAGTCGAGCAGTACTTC. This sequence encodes CASSLDLGVEQYF.